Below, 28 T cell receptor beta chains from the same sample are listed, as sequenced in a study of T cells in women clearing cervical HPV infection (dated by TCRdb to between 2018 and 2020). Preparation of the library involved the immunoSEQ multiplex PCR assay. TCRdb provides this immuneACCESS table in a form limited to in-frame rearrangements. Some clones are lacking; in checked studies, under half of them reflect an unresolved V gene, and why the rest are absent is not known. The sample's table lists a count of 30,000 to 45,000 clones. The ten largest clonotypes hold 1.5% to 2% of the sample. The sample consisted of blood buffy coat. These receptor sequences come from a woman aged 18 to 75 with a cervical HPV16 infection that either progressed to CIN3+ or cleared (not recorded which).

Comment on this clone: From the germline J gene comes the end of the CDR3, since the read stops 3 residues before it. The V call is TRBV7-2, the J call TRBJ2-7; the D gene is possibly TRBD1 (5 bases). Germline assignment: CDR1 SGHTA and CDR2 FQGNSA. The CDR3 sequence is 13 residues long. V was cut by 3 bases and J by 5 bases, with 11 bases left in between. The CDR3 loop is CASSLTRQNEQYF. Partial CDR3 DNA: TGTGCCAGCAGCTTGACCCGACAGAACGAG.

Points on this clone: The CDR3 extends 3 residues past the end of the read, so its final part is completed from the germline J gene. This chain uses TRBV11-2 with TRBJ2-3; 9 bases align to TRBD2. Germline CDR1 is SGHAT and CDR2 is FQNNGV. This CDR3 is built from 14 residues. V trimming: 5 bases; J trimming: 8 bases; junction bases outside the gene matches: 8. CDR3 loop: CASSEIAGEGTQYF. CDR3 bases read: TGTGCCAGCAGCGAGATAGCGGGGGAAGGTACG.

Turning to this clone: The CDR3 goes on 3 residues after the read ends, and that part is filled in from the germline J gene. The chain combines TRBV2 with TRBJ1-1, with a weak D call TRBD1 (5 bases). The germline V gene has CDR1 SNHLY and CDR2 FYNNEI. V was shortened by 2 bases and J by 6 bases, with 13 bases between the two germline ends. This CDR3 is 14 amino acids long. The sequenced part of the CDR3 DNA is TGTGCCAGCAGTGAAATGGCCGGGGGTGCTGAA. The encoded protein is CASSEMAGGAE. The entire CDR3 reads CASSEMAGGAEAFF.

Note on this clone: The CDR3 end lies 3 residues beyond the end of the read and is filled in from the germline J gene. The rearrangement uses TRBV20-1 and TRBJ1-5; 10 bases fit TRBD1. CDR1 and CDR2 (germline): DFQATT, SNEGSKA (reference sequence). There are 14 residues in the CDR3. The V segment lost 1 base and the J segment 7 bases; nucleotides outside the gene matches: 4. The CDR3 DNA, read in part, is TGCAGTGCTAGAGGACAGGGGGCAGGGCAGCCC. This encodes CSARGQGAGQP. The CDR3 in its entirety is CSARGQGAGQPQHF.

CDR3 bases read: TGTGCCAGTAGTACACAACCCTTCGCTGCTTCACCG. This translates into CASSTQPFAASP. Given in full, the CDR3 is CASSTQPFAASPLFF. The chain joins TRBV19 to TRBJ2-2, with D uncertain. The CDR3 end falls 3 residues outside the read, so it is completed with the germline J gene. The CDR3 consists of 15 residues. Looked up from germline, CDR1 is LNHDA and CDR2 is SQIVND (reference sequence).

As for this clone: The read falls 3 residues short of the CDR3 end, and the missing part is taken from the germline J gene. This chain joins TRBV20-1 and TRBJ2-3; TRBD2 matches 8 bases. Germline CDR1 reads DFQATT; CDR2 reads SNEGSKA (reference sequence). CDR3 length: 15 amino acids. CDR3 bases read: TGCAGTGCTACCGACTTAGCGGGGAATACAGGGACG. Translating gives CSATDLAGNTGT. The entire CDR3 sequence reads CSATDLAGNTGTQYF.

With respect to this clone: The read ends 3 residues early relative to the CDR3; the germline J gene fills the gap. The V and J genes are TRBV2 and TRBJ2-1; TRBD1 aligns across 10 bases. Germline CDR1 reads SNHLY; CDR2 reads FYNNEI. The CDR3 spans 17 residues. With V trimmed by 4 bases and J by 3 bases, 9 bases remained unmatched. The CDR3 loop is CASSGRETGGFYNEQFF. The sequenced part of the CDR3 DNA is TGTGCCAGCAGTGGCCGTGAGACAGGGGGCTTCTACAATGAG. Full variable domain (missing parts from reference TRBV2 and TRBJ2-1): EPEVTQTPSHQVTQMGQEVILRCVPISNHLYFYWYRQILGQKVEFLVSFYNNEISEKSEIFDDQFSVERPDGSNFTLKIRSTKLEDSAMYFCASSGRETGGFYNEQFFGPGTRLTVL.

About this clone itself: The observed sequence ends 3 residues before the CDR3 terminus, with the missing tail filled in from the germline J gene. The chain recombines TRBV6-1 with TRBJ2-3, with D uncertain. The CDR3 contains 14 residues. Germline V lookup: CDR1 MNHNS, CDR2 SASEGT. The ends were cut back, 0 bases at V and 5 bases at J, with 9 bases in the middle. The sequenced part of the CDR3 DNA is TGTGCCAGCAGTGAAGCCGTGGCAAAAGATACG. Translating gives CASSEAVAKDT. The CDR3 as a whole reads CASSEAVAKDTQYF.

Incomplete CDR3 DNA: TGTGCCAGCAGCTTAATGTTAGGGGAACGC. Translating gives CASSLMLGER. The complete CDR3 reads CASSLMLGERYTF. V usage is TRBV7-9 and J usage is TRBJ1-2; D is perhaps TRBD1 (5 bases). The read ends 3 residues early relative to the CDR3; the germline J gene fills the gap. CDR3 length equals 13 residues. The germline V gene encodes CDR1 SEHNR and CDR2 FQNEAQ (reference sequence).

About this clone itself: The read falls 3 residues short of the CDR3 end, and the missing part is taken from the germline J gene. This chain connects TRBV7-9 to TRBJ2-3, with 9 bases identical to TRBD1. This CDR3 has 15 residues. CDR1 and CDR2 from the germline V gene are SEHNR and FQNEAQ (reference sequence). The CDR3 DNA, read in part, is TGTGCCAGCAGCTCGGGACAGGGAGGACAAGAGACG. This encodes CASSSGQGGQET. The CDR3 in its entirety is CASSSGQGGQETQYF.

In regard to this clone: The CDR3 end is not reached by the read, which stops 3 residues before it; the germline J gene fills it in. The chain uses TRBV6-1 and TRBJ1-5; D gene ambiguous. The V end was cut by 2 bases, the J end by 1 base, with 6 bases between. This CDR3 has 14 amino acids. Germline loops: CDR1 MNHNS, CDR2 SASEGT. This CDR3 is CASSEQASNQPQHF. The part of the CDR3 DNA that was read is TGTGCCAGCAGTGAACAGGCAAGCAATCAGCCC.

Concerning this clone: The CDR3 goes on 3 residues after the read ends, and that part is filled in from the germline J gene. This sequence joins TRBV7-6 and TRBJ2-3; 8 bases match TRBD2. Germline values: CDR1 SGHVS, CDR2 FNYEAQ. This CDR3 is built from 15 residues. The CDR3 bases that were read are TGTGCCAGCAGCTTAGGGCGGGGGGCAGGAGAGACG. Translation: CASSLGRGAGET. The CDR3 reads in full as CASSLGRGAGETQYF.

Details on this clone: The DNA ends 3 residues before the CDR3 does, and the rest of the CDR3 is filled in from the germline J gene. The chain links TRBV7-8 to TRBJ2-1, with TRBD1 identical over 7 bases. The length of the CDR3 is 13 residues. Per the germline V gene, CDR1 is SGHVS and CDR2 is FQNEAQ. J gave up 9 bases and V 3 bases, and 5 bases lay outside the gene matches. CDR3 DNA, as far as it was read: TGTGCCAGCAGCTTGGACAGGAACAGTGAG. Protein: CASSLDRNSE. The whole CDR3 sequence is CASSLDRNSEQFF.

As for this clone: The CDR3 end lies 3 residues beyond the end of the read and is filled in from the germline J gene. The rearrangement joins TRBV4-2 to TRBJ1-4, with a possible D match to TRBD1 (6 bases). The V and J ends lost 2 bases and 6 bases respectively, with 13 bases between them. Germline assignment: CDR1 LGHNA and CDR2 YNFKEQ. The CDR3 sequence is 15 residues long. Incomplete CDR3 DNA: TGTGCCAGCAGCCAAACAGGGTTCGGAGATGAAAAA. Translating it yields CASSQTGFGDEK. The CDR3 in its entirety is CASSQTGFGDEKLFF.

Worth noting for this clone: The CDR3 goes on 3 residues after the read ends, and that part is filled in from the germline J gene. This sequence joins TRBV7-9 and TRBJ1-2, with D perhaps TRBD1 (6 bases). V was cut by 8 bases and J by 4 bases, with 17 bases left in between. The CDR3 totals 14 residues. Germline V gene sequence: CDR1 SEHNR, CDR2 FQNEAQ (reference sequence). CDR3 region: CASQTDSSLYGYTF. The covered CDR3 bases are TGTGCCAGCCAGACGGACAGTTCCCTCTATGGC.

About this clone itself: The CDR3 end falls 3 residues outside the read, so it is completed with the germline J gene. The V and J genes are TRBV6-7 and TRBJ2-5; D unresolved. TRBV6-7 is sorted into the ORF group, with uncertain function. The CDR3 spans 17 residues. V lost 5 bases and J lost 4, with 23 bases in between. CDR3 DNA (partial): TGTGCCAGCAGTCTAGTTATTGACTCCGAGCACCGAGAGACC. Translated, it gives CASSLVIDSEHRET. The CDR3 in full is CASSLVIDSEHRETQYF.

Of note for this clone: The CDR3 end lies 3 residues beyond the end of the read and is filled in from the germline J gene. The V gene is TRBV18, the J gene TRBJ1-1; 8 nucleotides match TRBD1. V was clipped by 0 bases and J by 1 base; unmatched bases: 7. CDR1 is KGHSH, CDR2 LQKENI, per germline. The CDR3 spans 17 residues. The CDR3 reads CASSPPGQGVGNTEAFF. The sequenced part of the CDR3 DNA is TGTGCCAGCTCACCACCCGGACAGGGCGTCGGGAACACTGAA.

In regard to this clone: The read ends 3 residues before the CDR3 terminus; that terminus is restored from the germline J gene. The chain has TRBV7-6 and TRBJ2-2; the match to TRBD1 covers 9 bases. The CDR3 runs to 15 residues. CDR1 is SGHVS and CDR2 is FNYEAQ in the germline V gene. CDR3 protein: CASSAGQGFNSPLFF. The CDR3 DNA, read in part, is TGTGCCAGCAGCGCGGGACAGGGTTTCAATTCACCG.

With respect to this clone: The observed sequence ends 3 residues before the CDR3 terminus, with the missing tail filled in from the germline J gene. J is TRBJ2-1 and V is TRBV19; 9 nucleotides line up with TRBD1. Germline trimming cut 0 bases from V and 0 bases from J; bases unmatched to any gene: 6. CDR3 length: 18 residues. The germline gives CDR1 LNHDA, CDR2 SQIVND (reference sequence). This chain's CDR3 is CASSIDHATGGSYNEQFF. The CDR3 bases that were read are TGTGCCAGTAGTATAGATCACGCGACAGGGGGCTCCTACAATGAG.

This chain's CDR3 is CASSGGQMGTEAFF. The DNA read from the CDR3 is TGCGCCAGCAGCGGGGGACAGATGGGCACTGAA. V usage is TRBV5-1 and J usage is TRBJ1-1; 7 bases map to TRBD1. The read gets to within 3 residues of the CDR3 end, and the germline J gene fills in the rest. The V gene's germline CDR1 is SGHRS and CDR2 YFSETQ. There are 14 residues in the CDR3. J lost 4 bases, V lost 4 bases, and 7 bases had no gene match.

The CDR3 loop reads CASSLVVSLNEQYF. Partial CDR3 DNA: TGTGCCAGCAGCTTAGTAGTGTCGCTTAACGAG. The chain employs TRBV11-2 and TRBJ2-7; D not resolved. The CDR3 end falls 3 residues outside the read, so it is completed with the germline J gene. V was trimmed by 1 base and J by 5 bases, leaving 12 bases between them. Germline CDR1 reads SGHAT; CDR2 reads FQNNGV. This CDR3 comprises 14 residues.

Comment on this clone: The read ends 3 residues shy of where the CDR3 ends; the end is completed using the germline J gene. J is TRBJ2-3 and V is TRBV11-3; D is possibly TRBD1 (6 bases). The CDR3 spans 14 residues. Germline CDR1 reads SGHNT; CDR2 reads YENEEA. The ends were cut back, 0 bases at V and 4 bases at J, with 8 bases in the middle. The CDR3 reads CASSLEAGADTQYF. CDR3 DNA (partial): TGTGCCAGCAGCTTAGAGGCAGGGGCAGATACG.

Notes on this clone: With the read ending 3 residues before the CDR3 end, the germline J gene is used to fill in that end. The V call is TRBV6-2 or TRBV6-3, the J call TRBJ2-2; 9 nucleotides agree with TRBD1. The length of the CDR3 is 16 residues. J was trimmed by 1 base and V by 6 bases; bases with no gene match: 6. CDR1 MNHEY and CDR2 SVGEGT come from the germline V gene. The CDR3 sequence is CASRGTGLLNTGELFF. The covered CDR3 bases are TGTGCCAGCAGGGGGACAGGGTTGTTGAACACCGGGGAG.

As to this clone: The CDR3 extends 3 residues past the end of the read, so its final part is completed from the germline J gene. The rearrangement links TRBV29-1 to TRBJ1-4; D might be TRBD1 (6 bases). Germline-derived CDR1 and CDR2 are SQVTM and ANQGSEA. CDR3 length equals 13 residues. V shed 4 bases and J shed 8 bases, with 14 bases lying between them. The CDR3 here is CSVVVTGTEKLFF. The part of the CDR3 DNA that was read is TGCAGCGTTGTGGTTACAGGGACGGAAAAA.

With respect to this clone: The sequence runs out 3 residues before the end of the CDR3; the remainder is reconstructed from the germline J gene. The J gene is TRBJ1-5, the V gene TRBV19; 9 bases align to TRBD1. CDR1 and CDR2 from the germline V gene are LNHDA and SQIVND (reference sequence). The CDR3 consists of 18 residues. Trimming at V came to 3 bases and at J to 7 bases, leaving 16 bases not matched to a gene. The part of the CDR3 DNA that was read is TGTGCCAGTAGTATTGGAAGGTTGAGGGGGACAGGGAGGCAGCCC. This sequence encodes CASSIGRLRGTGRQP. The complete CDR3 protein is CASSIGRLRGTGRQPQHF.

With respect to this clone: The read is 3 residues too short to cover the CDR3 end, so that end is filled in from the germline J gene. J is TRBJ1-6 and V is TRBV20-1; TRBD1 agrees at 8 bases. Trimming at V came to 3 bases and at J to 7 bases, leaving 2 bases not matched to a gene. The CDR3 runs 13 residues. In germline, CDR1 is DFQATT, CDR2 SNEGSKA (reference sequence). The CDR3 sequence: CSARGQENSPLHF. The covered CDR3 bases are TGCAGTGCTAGGGGACAGGAAAATTCACCC.

CDR3 loop: CASSFIVDRPMNTEAFF. The part of the CDR3 DNA that was read is TGCGCCAGCAGCTTCATTGTGGACAGGCCTATGAACACTGAA. V usage is TRBV5-1 and J usage is TRBJ1-1; 7 nucleotides match TRBD1. The read ends 3 residues before the CDR3 terminus; that terminus is restored from the germline J gene. There are 17 residues in the CDR3. The J segment lost 0 bases and the V segment lost 2 bases, leaving 10 bases of the junction unmatched. Germline CDR1 reads SGHRS; CDR2 reads YFSETQ.

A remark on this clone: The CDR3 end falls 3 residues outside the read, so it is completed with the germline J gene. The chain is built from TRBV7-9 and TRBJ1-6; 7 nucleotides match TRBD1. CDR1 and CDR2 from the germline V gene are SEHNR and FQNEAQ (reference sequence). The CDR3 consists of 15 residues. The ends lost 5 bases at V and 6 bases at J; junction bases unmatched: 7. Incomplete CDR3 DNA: TGTGCCAGCAGCCGAGGGACAGCTGCTAATTCACCC. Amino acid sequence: CASSRGTAANSP. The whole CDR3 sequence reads CASSRGTAANSPLHF.